The source of this T cell receptor beta chain is a study of human T cells and chemical hapten exposure. Study overall: Predominantly women, the patients had alopecia areata, totalis or universalis. Per-sample variation in TCR yield stemmed mainly from small pooled library volume differences.

TCRdb passed the RACE reads through MiXCR, listing each CDR3 protein once. Here the sample spans 95,000 to 150,000 distinct CDR3 sequences, roughly 15% being singletons. The time point was: patch test 1, 2 weeks after DPC sensitization. The treatment: therapeutic diphenylcyclopropenone sensitization with weekly scalp DPC. The authors extracted total RNA from unfractionated whole blood. Study findings and constraints: TCRs at high frequency, those above 1 in 1000, did not change with DPC sensitization.

The V end was cut by 6 bases, the J end by 4 bases, with 13 bases between. The CDR3 loop spans 14 amino acids. Germline V gene lookup returns CDR1 DFQATT and CDR2 SNEGSKA (reference sequence). Regarding this clonotype: The target antigen is unknown.

This material consisted of whole blood, taken in connection with sensitization to the hapten diphenylcyclopropenone (DPC). This sequence originates from a man aged 18 to 30 with alopecia areata. Some clones in this sample may be carry-over from other donors' samples. This sequence joins TRBV20-1 and TRBJ1-6; D is possibly TRBD1 (5 bases). Here the CDR3 DNA reads TGCAGTGCAAAGCAGGGTACTTATAATTCACCCCTCCACTTT. Residues: CSAKQGTYNSPLHF.